This entry lists 32 T cell receptor beta chains sequenced from one sample in a study of blood T cell repertoires in COVID-19. Profiled with immunoSEQ multiplex PCR; TCRdb holds only in-frame clones, not every one. Of about 100,000 clones listed, roughly 90% are singletons. Input material: peripheral blood. The receptors here all came from a man between 65 and 80 years old with acute or convalescent COVID-19.

This sequence joins TRBV3-1 (or the pseudogene TRBV3-2) and TRBJ1-4, with unresolved D. The germline V gene has CDR1 LGHDT and CDR2 YNNKEL (reference sequence). CDR3 length: 12 amino acids. V was trimmed by 1 base and J by 13 bases, leaving 10 bases between them. This CDR3 reads CASSQVTGRLFF. The CDR3 region has the DNA TGTGCCAGCAGCCAAGTTACCGGGAGACTGTTTTTT.

The chain has TRBV3-1 (or the pseudogene TRBV3-2) and TRBJ1-2; 11 bases are shared with TRBD1. V shed 5 bases and J 7 bases; nucleotides not matched to a gene: 12. The CDR3 has 16 amino acids. CDR1 is LGHDT, CDR2 YNNKEL, per germline (reference sequence). The DNA for the CDR3 is TGTGCCAGCAGCTTAGGACAGGGGGCCATGGGGGCTGGCTACACCTTC. Translated, it gives CASSLGQGAMGAGYTF.

The V call is TRBV13, the J call TRBJ2-3; D remains unclear. This CDR3 has 13 residues. The germline gives CDR1 PRHDT, CDR2 FYEKMQ (reference sequence). The V and J ends lost 6 bases and 1 base respectively, with 8 bases between them. The CDR3 is CASRPAGTDTQYF. The CDR3, as DNA: TGTGCCAGCAGGCCCGCGGGCACAGATACGCAGTATTTT.

This clone was found a few times. The chain combines TRBV11-3 with TRBJ2-5, with D maybe TRBD2 (5 bases). This CDR3 spans 15 amino acids. Germline CDR1 SGHNT, CDR2 YENEEA. V lost 1 base, J lost 1 base, and 10 bases lay in between. CDR3 sequence: CASSLGHRGQETQYF. The CDR3 DNA follows: TGTGCCAGCAGCTTAGGTCACCGGGGCCAAGAGACCCAGTACTTC.

The chain links TRBV6-5 to TRBJ2-7, with 9 bases aligning to TRBD1. This CDR3 is built from 13 residues. Germline CDR1 reads MNHEY; CDR2 reads SVGAGI. The junction had 1 base not matched to a gene; V was cut back by 5 bases and J by 2 bases. CDR3 in amino acids: CASSTGGPYEQYF. For the CDR3, the DNA is TGTGCCAGCAGTACAGGGGGCCCCTACGAGCAGTACTTC.

V gene TRBV12-3 or TRBV12-4 combines with J gene TRBJ2-7, with D tentatively TRBD1 (6 bases). The CDR3 length is 12 residues. The ends were cut back, 5 bases at V and 3 bases at J, with 8 bases in the middle. The CDR3 reads CASSIRGYEQYF. CDR3 nucleotides: TGTGCCAGCAGTATCAGGGGCTACGAGCAGTACTTC.

This chain joins TRBV5-1 and TRBJ1-1; a possible D gene is TRBD1 (6 bases). The V end lost 0 bases, the J end lost 10 bases, and 13 bases lay between the germline ends. This CDR3 has 13 amino acids. Germline values: CDR1 SGHRS, CDR2 YFSETQ. In nucleotides, the CDR3 is TGCGCCAGCAGCTTGGACAGGGTTCTCGGAGCTTTCTTT. This codes for CASSLDRVLGAFF.

The rearrangement links TRBV4-1 to TRBJ1-5; D ambiguous. This CDR3 has 13 amino acids. Trimming pared 6 bases from V and 2 bases from J, leaving 8 bases between. Germline lookup yields CDR1 MGHRA and CDR2 YSYEKL. The CDR3 loop is CASSRQGNQPQHF. The CDR3 region has the DNA TGCGCCAGCAGTCGGCAGGGCAATCAGCCCCAGCATTTT.

This clone was seen only once. This chain uses TRBV4-1 with TRBJ2-1; the D gene is possibly TRBD1 (5 bases). V shed 0 bases and J shed 10 bases, with 16 bases lying between them. Germline assignment: CDR1 MGHRA and CDR2 YSYEKL. The CDR3 covers 15 residues. In DNA, the CDR3 is TGCGCCAGCAGCCAAGATCAGGTAGGGGTGTCCGAGCAGTTCTTC. Its protein product is CASSQDQVGVSEQFF.

The chain carries TRBV28 and TRBJ2-7, with 7 nucleotides matching TRBD2. The J segment lost 4 bases and the V segment lost 2 bases, leaving 5 bases of the junction unmatched. This CDR3 spans 14 amino acids. The germline CDR1 and CDR2 sequences are MDHEN and SYDVKM. This CDR3 is CASSLGGREYEQYF. The CDR3, as DNA: TGTGCCAGCAGTTTAGGGGGGAGGGAGTACGAGCAGTACTTC.

This clone came up once. This chain links TRBV19 with TRBJ1-4; D unresolved. Per germline, CDR1 LNHDA and CDR2 SQIVND (reference sequence). The CDR3 totals 15 residues. V was pared by 8 bases and J by 0 bases, with 13 bases between. The DNA for the CDR3 is TGTGCCAGTGAACCGGGAATTGCAACTAATGAAAAACTGTTTTTT. Encoded protein: CASEPGIATNEKLFF.

The CDR3 protein is CASSLGGLYEQYF. CDR3 bases: TGTGCCAGCAGCTTAGGGGGTCTCTACGAGCAGTACTTC. This chain uses TRBV5-5 with TRBJ2-7; D perhaps matches TRBD1 (6 bases). V lost 2 bases and J 3 bases, leaving 9 bases between the germline ends. The CDR3 loop spans 13 amino acids. Germline CDR1 and CDR2: SGHKS and YYEKEE (reference sequence). The variable domain in full, with the rest retrieved from reference TRBV5-5 and TRBJ2-7, is DAGVTQSPTHLIKTRGQQVTLRCSPISGHKSVSWYQQVLGQGPQFIFQYYEKEERGRGNFPDRFSARQFPNYSSELNVNALLLGDSALYLCASSLGGLYEQYFGPGTRLTVT.

This rearrangement joins TRBV7-2 to TRBJ2-3, with 9 positions matching TRBD1. The V segment lost 1 base and the J segment 2 bases; nucleotides outside the gene matches: 4. Germline lookup yields CDR1 SGHTA and CDR2 FQGNSA. The length of the CDR3 is 16 residues. In DNA form, the CDR3 reads TGTGCCAGCAGCTTAGGGACAGGGGATCCCACAGATACGCAGTATTTT. It is translated as CASSLGTGDPTDTQYF.

The rearrangement uses TRBV7-6 and TRBJ2-5; D might be TRBD2 (7 bases). Trimming stripped 5 bases from V and 2 bases from J, with 21 bases between. The CDR3 covers 17 residues. CDR1 and CDR2 (germline): SGHVS, FNYEAQ. In nucleotides, the CDR3 is TGTGCCAGCAGCGGAGGGGGGGGGAATTTTGGACAAGAGACCCAGTACTTC. Its translation: CASSGGGGNFGQETQYF.

The chain carries TRBV7-9 and TRBJ1-4, with a tentative D call TRBD1 (5 bases). CDR3 size: 14 residues. Germline V CDR1 and CDR2: SEHNR, FQNEAQ (reference sequence). V gave up 2 bases and J gave up 9 bases, with 13 bases separating them. In nucleotides, the CDR3 is TGTGCCAGCAGCTTATTACCGGACATTCAAAAACTGTTTTTT. It translates to CASSLLPDIQKLFF.

This sequence joins TRBV6-5 and TRBJ1-1; 8 nucleotides line up with TRBD1. The CDR3 has 16 residues. Germline-derived CDR1 and CDR2 are MNHEY and SVGAGI. Trimming took 4 bases from V and 2 from J; bases not matched to a gene: 9. The CDR3 reads CASSSPDRDGNTEAFF. CDR3 bases: TGTGCCAGCAGTTCCCCGGACAGGGATGGAAACACTGAAGCTTTCTTT.

The V call is TRBV19, the J call TRBJ1-1; D remains ambiguous. The germline gives CDR1 LNHDA, CDR2 SQIVND (reference sequence). The CDR3 totals 14 residues. Trimming removed 10 bases at V and 0 bases at J, with 15 bases between. CDR3 protein: CATSQYPLNTEAFF. The CDR3 nucleotides read TGTGCCACATCACAGTACCCACTGAACACTGAAGCTTTCTTT. Drawing the rest from reference TRBV19 and TRBJ1-1, the complete variable domain is DGGITQSPKYLFRKEGQNVTLSCEQNLNHDAMYWYRQDPGQGLRLIYYSQIVNDFQKGDIAEGYSVSREKKESFPLTVTSAQKNPTAFYLCATSQYPLNTEAFFGQGTRLTVV.

The rearrangement links TRBV2 to TRBJ1-5; D ambiguous. The CDR3 loop spans 15 amino acids. Germline assignment: CDR1 SNHLY and CDR2 FYNNEI. Trimming pared 6 bases from V and 0 bases from J, leaving 12 bases between. The CDR3 DNA is TGTGCCAGCAGGCCACAAGATTATAGCAATCAGCCCCAGCATTTT. Translation: CASRPQDYSNQPQHF.

This sequence joins TRBV5-1 and TRBJ2-5; possible D gene TRBD1, 6 bases. V was clipped by 5 bases and J by 0 bases, with 14 bases between them. Germline V gives CDR1 SGHRS, CDR2 YFSETQ. CDR3 length: 15 residues. The CDR3 region has the DNA TGCGCCAGCAGAGTTACAGGGACGTACCAAGAGACCCAGTACTTC. It specifies CASRVTGTYQETQYF.

This rearrangement joins TRBV11-3 to TRBJ1-1; D unclear. This CDR3 spans 15 amino acids. Trimming pared 1 base from V and 0 bases from J, leaving 9 bases between. Germline values: CDR1 SGHNT, CDR2 YENEEA. CDR3 loop: CASSLGAGMNTEAFF. The CDR3 DNA reads as TGTGCCAGCAGCTTAGGTGCAGGAATGAACACTGAAGCTTTCTTT.

In this sample, this clone turned up once. The V call is TRBV9, the J call TRBJ2-7; 12 bases agree with TRBD1. The V segment lost 4 bases and the J segment 5 bases; nucleotides outside the gene matches: 4. The CDR3 length is 14 residues. CDR1 and CDR2 (germline): SGDLS, YYNGEE. The CDR3, as DNA: TGTGCCAGCAGCACCGGGACAGGGGGCGACGAGCAGTACTTC. Protein sequence: CASSTGTGGDEQYF.

J is TRBJ1-4 and V is TRBV3-1 (or the pseudogene TRBV3-2); 8 nucleotides line up with TRBD1. Germline lookup yields CDR1 LGHDT and CDR2 YNNKEL (reference sequence). Trimming at V came to 3 bases and at J to 2 bases, leaving 5 bases not matched to a gene. The CDR3 has 16 amino acids. The CDR3 region is CASSHHRDRTNEKLFF. The CDR3 DNA reads as TGTGCCAGCAGCCATCACCGGGACAGGACTAATGAAAAACTGTTTTTT.

The rearrangement uses TRBV6-5 and TRBJ1-6, with D perhaps matching TRBD1 (5 bases). CDR3 size: 13 residues. Per the germline V gene, CDR1 is MNHEY and CDR2 is SVGAGI. The V end was cut by 5 bases, the J end by 11 bases, with 13 bases between. Here the CDR3 DNA reads TGTGCCAGCAGTACCAGGGCGACGACACCCCTCCACTTT. It translates to CASSTRATTPLHF.

The chain carries TRBV6-5 and TRBJ2-6; D is ambiguous. V lost 2 bases, J lost 0 bases, and 8 bases lay in between. Per germline, CDR1 MNHEY and CDR2 SVGAGI. This CDR3 has 16 residues. The CDR3 here is CASSYRDFSGANVLTF. The CDR3 coding sequence is TGTGCCAGCAGTTACCGAGATTTCTCTGGGGCCAACGTCCTGACTTTC.

The CDR3, as DNA: TGTGCCAGCAGTTTATCCGGGAATGAGCAGTTCTTC. It is translated as CASSLSGNEQFF. The chain employs TRBV27 and TRBJ2-1, with unresolved D. V lost 0 bases and J 7 bases, leaving 4 bases between the germline ends. The CDR3 spans 12 residues. CDR1 and CDR2 from the germline V gene are MNHEY and SMNVEV (reference sequence).

The chain combines TRBV11-2 with TRBJ2-1; 7 bases match TRBD2. Germline loops: CDR1 SGHAT, CDR2 FQNNGV. There are 15 residues in the CDR3. Trimming took 7 bases from V and 4 from J; bases not matched to a gene: 10. Here the CDR3 reads CASTLIAGLYNEQFF. The CDR3 nucleotides are TGTGCCAGCACCCTCATAGCGGGTCTGTACAATGAGCAGTTCTTC. The full variable domain, in which reference TRBV11-2 and TRBJ2-1 provide the parts outside the CDR3, is EAGVAQSPRYKIIEKRQSVAFWCNPISGHATLYWYQQILGQGPKLLIQFQNNGVVDDSQLPKDRFSAERLKGVDSTLKIQPAKLEDSAVYLCASTLIAGLYNEQFFGPGTRLTVL.

This chain uses TRBV28 with TRBJ2-3; TRBD2 matches at 12 bases. Per germline, CDR1 MDHEN and CDR2 SYDVKM. The CDR3 loop spans 15 amino acids. Unmatched junction bases numbered 7, after V lost 7 bases and J lost 5 bases. This CDR3 is CASTPSGRAGDTQYF. CDR3 sequence (DNA): TGTGCCAGCACCCCTAGCGGGAGGGCCGGAGATACGCAGTATTTT.

The V gene is TRBV27, the J gene TRBJ2-2, with 7 bases lining up with TRBD1. This CDR3 contains 15 residues. With V trimmed by 4 bases and J by 1 base, 3 bases remained unmatched. Germline CDR1 and CDR2: MNHEY and SMNVEV (reference sequence). CDR3: CASSSWDRNTGELFF. The CDR3 nucleotides are TGTGCCAGCAGTTCATGGGACAGGAACACCGGGGAGCTGTTTTTT.

This clone was recorded only once. The J gene is TRBJ2-7, the V gene TRBV13; possible D gene TRBD1, 6 bases. The CDR3 is 15 amino acids. The germline V and J ends were trimmed by 5 bases and 7 bases, with 21 bases remaining between them. Germline assignment: CDR1 PRHDT and CDR2 FYEKMQ (reference sequence). DNA for the CDR3: TGTGCCAGCAGCCGGGGTAGGGGGTGGGGGAATGAGCAGTACTTC. Its translation is CASSRGRGWGNEQYF.

The rearrangement joins TRBV14 to TRBJ2-7, with 7 nucleotides matching TRBD2. CDR3 length equals 18 residues. Unmatched junction bases numbered 15, after V lost 0 bases and J lost 4 bases. Germline loops: CDR1 SGHDN, CDR2 FVKESK. The DNA for the CDR3 is TGTGCCAGCAGCCAAGATACCCCCCCCTTAAGGGAGGGATACGAGCAGTACTTC. Translated: CASSQDTPPLREGYEQYF. The whole variable domain, remainder taken from reference TRBV14 and TRBJ2-7, is EAGVTQFPSHSVIEKGQTVTLRCDPISGHDNLYWYRRVMGKEIKFLLHFVKESKQDESGMPNNRFLAERTGGTYSTLKVQPAELEDSGVYFCASSQDTPPLREGYEQYFGPGTRLTVT.

V gene TRBV5-1 combines with J gene TRBJ2-7, with 9 nucleotides matching TRBD1. With 7 bases clipped from V and 3 bases from J, the junction kept 8 bases outside the gene matches. The CDR3 totals 14 residues. CDR1 is SGHRS and CDR2 is YFSETQ in the germline V gene. The CDR3 DNA sequence: TGCGCCAGCGGGGAGGGACAGGGATACTACGAGCAGTACTTC. Protein sequence: CASGEGQGYYEQYF. The variable domain in full, with the rest retrieved from reference TRBV5-1 and TRBJ2-7, is KAGVTQTPRYLIKTRGQQVTLSCSPISGHRSVSWYQQTPGQGLQFLFEYFSETQRNKGNFPGRFSGRQFSNSRSEMNVSTLELGDSALYLCASGEGQGYYEQYFGPGTRLTVT.

In its sample, this clone was seen once. The chain joins TRBV28 to TRBJ2-1; D is undetermined. Germline CDR1 and CDR2: MDHEN and SYDVKM. This CDR3 is built from 15 residues. V shed 2 bases and J shed 5 bases, with 13 bases lying between them. CDR3 bases: TGTGCCAGCAGTTTACTTCCTAGAGAGGACAATGAGCAGTTCTTC. It specifies CASSLLPREDNEQFF.